This TCR beta chain derives from a study of control samples from healthy donors and cancer patients. Germline CDR1 and CDR2: KGHDR and SFDVKD. This CDR3 has 13 residues. V gave up 5 bases and J gave up 2 bases, with 8 bases separating them. Generated by immunoSEQ multiplex PCR, the TCRdb table keeps only in-frame clones and is missing some. The table lists 100,000 to 150,000 clones, 80% to 95% of them singletons. The TCR was taken from a woman aged 45-59 years in good health. The V and J genes are TRBV24-1 and TRBJ2-5; no clear D. Sequenced: blood. This CDR3 reads CATSAPGQETQYF. CDR3 in DNA: TGTGCCACCAGTGCTCCTGGGCAAGAGACCCAGTACTTC.